This T cell receptor (beta chain) was identified in a study of long-term antiretroviral therapy in people with HIV. A note on this clone: Its antigen is undetermined.

The assay, immunoSEQ v3.0, was run at survey level. The method was immunoSEQ multiplex PCR; TCRdb's version includes in-frame clones alone and lacks a portion of them. The sample shows about 31,000 clones, approximately 83% of them seen only once. Points from the study as a whole: Blood, drawn from the mid-2000s to the late 2010s, may reflect older ART regimens.

The sequence came from a man between 18 and 35 years old with HIV. The source was unsorted PBMCs, collected 0.8 years before starting antiretroviral therapy.

CDR3 DNA: TGTGCCAGCAGTCTGGGACATTTTTCGGCTGAAGCTTTCTTT. Translation gives CASSLGHFSAEAFF. V usage is TRBV2 and J usage is TRBJ1-1; D perhaps matches TRBD1 (6 bases). The V gene lost 5 bases and the J gene lost 6 bases, with 16 bases spanning the gap. Germline V gives CDR1 SNHLY, CDR2 FYNNEI. The CDR3 runs to 14 residues.